This T cell receptor beta chain is drawn from a study of blood T cell repertoires in COVID-19. Looking at the study overall: Nucleic acid was either cDNA or gDNA, and it came from T cells, B-cell-depleted T cells, or PBMCs.

Residents of over 20 US areas, aged roughly 18 to 90 years, made up the participants. Clinical history as reported by participants underpinned cohort assignment. Authors' analysis steps: Counts of nucleated cells, estimated from reference gene primer amplification, were obtained. Produced via immunoSEQ multiplex PCR; TCRdb's table is partial and in-frame only. That table supplies the V and J calls and clone size; D and trimming were determined from the DNA. The sample records fewer than 350,000 clones, around 91% being singletons. V was pared by 2 bases and J by 0 bases, with 17 bases between. Germline CDR1 is SGHDN and CDR2 is FVKESK. This CDR3 region has 18 residues.

Source material: PBMCs or T cells enriched from blood (not recorded which). This TCR was recovered from a woman between 18 and 29 years old with acute COVID-19. The gene calls are TRBV14 and TRBJ2-1; D is possibly TRBD1 (6 bases). The CDR3 reads CASSQRRAPRGSYNEQFF. The CDR3 coding sequence is TGTGCCAGCAGCCAACGCCGAGCCCCCAGGGGCTCCTACAATGAGCAGTTCTTC.